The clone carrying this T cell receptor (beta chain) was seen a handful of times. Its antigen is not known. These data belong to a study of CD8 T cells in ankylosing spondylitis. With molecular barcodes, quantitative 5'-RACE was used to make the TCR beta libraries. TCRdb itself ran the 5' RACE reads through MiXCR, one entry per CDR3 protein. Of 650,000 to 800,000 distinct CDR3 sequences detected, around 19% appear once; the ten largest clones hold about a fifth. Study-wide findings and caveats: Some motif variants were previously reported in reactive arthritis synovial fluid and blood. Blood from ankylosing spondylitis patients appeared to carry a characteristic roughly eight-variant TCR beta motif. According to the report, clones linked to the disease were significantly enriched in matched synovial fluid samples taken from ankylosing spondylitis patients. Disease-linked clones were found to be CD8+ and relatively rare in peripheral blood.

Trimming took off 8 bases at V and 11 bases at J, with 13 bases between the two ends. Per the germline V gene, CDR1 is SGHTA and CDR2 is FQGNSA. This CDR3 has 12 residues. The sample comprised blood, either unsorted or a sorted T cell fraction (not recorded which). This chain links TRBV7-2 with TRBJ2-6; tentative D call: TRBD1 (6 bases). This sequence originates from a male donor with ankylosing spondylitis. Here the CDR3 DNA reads TGTGCCAGCGGTACAGGGTCTTACGTCCTGACTTTC. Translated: CASGTGSYVLTF.